The 10 T cell receptor beta chains listed next were all sequenced from one sample in a study of blood T cell repertoires in COVID-19. The method was immunoSEQ multiplex PCR; TCRdb's version includes in-frame clones alone and lacks a portion of them. The sample holds more than 60,000 clones, more than 75% seen once. What was sequenced was peripheral blood. The receptors originated from a human donor in a cohort sampled during active COVID-19.

The rearrangement joins TRBV4-3 to TRBJ1-2; 10 positions agree with TRBD1. This CDR3 comprises 18 residues. The J segment lost 5 bases and the V segment lost 0 bases, leaving 12 bases of the junction unmatched. Germline V gene sequence: CDR1 LGHNA, CDR2 YSLEER. This CDR3 is CASSQEAGTGAYKYGYTF. In DNA form, the CDR3 reads TGCGCCAGCAGCCAAGAGGCCGGGACAGGGGCCTATAAGTATGGCTACACCTTC.

The genes are TRBV30 and TRBJ1-1; 7 bases align to TRBD1. Germline V gene sequence: CDR1 GTSNPN, CDR2 SVGIG (reference sequence). The CDR3 is 11 residues long. Unmatched junction bases numbered 7, after V lost 6 bases and J lost 9 bases. DNA of the CDR3: TGTGCCTGTGCAGGGGGGACGAAAGCTTTCTTT. Translation: CACAGGTKAFF.

The genes are TRBV10-3 and TRBJ1-2, with unresolved D. Germline V gives CDR1 ENHRY, CDR2 SYGVKD. Trimming pared 3 bases from V and 1 base from J, leaving 9 bases between. The CDR3 has 14 residues. CDR3 region: CAISDQEGNYGYTF. The CDR3 nucleotides are TGTGCCATCAGTGACCAGGAGGGTAACTATGGCTACACCTTC.

This clone was recorded a few times. The J gene is TRBJ1-2, the V gene TRBV6-5, with 9 positions matching TRBD1. Germline loops: CDR1 MNHEY, CDR2 SVGAGI. The CDR3 length is 15 residues. Losses at the gene ends were 5 bases for V and 1 base for J; bases not matched to a gene: 5. CDR3 residues: CASSPGTGFNYGYTF. The CDR3 DNA reads as TGTGCCAGCAGTCCGGGGACAGGGTTTAACTATGGCTACACCTTC.

This chain links TRBV7-3 with TRBJ2-1, with 14 bases aligning to TRBD2. Germline assignment: CDR1 SGHTA and CDR2 FQGTGA. This CDR3 has 17 residues. J gave up 4 bases and V 5 bases, and 7 bases lay outside the gene matches. The CDR3 DNA sequence: TGTGCCAGCAGCCTAGGACTAGCGGGGGGCCGTTACAATGAGCAGTTCTTC. As protein: CASSLGLAGGRYNEQFF.

This clone was observed once. The chain recombines TRBV7-8 with TRBJ2-3, with D unclear. This CDR3 has 13 residues. Trimming stripped 1 base from V and 6 bases from J, with 8 bases between. Germline-derived CDR1 and CDR2 are SGHVS and FQNEAQ. CDR3 residues: CASSLDRGDTQYF. For the CDR3, the DNA is TGTGCCAGCAGCTTAGACCGCGGTGATACGCAGTATTTT.

The chain is built from TRBV7-3 and TRBJ2-5, with 12 nucleotides matching TRBD2. Trimming removed 1 base from V and 0 bases from J; junction bases left unmatched: 6. This CDR3 has 18 residues. Germline V gene sequence: CDR1 SGHTA, CDR2 FQGTGA. This CDR3 is CASSLNPSGGAYQETQYF. For the CDR3, the DNA is TGTGCCAGCAGCTTAAATCCTAGCGGGGGGGCGTACCAAGAGACCCAGTACTTC.

On this clone itself: The sample contains more than one DNA sequence encoding this CDR3. The chain combines TRBV5-1 with TRBJ2-5; 11 bases fit TRBD2. The CDR3 covers 16 residues. With 0 bases clipped from V and 2 bases from J, the junction kept 3 bases outside the gene matches. The germline V gene encodes CDR1 SGHRS and CDR2 YFSETQ. The CDR3 nucleotides read TGCGCCAGCAGCTTGGCCCTAGCGGGGGGTCAAGAGACCCAGTACTTC. Amino acid sequence: CASSLALAGGQETQYF.

V and J are TRBV7-9 and TRBJ1-1, with 9 positions matching TRBD1. After removal of 5 bases from V and 1 base from J, the junction contained 11 bases not matched to a gene. The V gene's germline CDR1 is SEHNR and CDR2 FQNEAQ (reference sequence). The CDR3 is made up of 17 amino acids. This CDR3 reads CASSRGGQGPENTEAFF. DNA for the CDR3: TGTGCCAGCAGCAGAGGAGGACAGGGGCCGGAGAACACTGAAGCTTTCTTT.

The chain employs TRBV12-5 and TRBJ1-6; D is ambiguous. This CDR3 is 13 amino acids long. Per the germline V gene, CDR1 is LGHNT and CDR2 is FRNRAP. V shed 1 base and J shed 11 bases, with 9 bases lying between them. The CDR3 sequence: CASGLGNSPPLHF. The DNA for the CDR3 is TGTGCTAGTGGTTTGGGTAATAGTCCACCCCTCCACTTT.